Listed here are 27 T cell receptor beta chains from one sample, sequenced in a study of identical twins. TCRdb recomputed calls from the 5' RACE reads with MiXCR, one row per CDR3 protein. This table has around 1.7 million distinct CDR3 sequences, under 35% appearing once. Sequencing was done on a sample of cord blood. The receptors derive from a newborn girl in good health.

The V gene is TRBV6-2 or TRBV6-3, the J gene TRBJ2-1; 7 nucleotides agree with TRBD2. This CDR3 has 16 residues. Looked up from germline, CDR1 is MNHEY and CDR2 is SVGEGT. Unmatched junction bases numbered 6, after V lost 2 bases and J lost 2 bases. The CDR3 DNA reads TGTGCCAGCAGTTACGGGGGGGAGAGGACCTACAATGAGCAGTTCTTC. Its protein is CASSYGGERTYNEQFF.

The chain's CDR3 is CASSSSSARGDGELFF. In nucleotides, the CDR3 is TGTGCCAGCAGTTCCTCCTCAGCTAGGGGGGACGGGGAGCTGTTTTTT. The V gene is TRBV28, the J gene TRBJ2-2, with D perhaps TRBD1 or TRBD2 (6 bases each). The CDR3 runs to 16 residues. V shed 4 bases and J shed 7 bases, with 19 bases lying between them. Looked up from germline, CDR1 is MDHEN and CDR2 is SYDVKM.

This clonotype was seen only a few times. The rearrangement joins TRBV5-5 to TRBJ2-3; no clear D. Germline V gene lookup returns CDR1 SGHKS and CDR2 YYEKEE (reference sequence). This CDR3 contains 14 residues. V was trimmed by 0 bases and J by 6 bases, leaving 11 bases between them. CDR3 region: CASSLGWVADTQYF. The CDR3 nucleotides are TGTGCCAGCAGCTTGGGCTGGGTGGCCGATACGCAGTATTTT.

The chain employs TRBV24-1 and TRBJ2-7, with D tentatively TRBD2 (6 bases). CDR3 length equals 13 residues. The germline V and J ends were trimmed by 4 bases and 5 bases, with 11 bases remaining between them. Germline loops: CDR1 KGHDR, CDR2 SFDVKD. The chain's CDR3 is CATSETWGDEQYF. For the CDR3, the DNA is TGTGCCACCAGTGAGACCTGGGGGGACGAGCAGTACTTC.

CDR3 in DNA: TGCAGCGCCCTGACAGGGTCCAATGAAAAACTGTTTTTT. This translates into CSALTGSNEKLFF. This chain joins TRBV29-1 and TRBJ1-4; 7 bases agree with TRBD1. Germline V gene lookup returns CDR1 SQVTM and CDR2 ANQGSEA. This CDR3 comprises 13 residues. V dropped 7 bases and J dropped 5; count of bases not matched to a gene: 7.

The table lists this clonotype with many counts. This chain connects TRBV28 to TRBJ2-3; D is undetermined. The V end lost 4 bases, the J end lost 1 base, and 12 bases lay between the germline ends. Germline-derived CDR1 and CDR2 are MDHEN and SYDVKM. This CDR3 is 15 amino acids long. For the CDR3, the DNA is TGTGCCAGCAGTTCCCCGGGCCAGGGCACAGATACGCAGTATTTT. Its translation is CASSSPGQGTDTQYF.

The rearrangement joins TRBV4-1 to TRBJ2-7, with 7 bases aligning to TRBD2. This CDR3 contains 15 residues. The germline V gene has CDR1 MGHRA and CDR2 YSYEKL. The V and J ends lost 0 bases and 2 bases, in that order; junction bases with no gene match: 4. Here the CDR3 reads CASSQEQRGTYEQYF. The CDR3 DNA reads TGCGCCAGCAGCCAAGAACAGCGGGGCACCTACGAGCAGTACTTC.

The CDR3 DNA reads as TGTGCCAGCCGCCTCGGACAGGGGAACTACGAGCAGTACTTC. This encodes CASRLGQGNYEQYF. This sequence joins TRBV11-2 and TRBJ2-7, with 9 bases that match TRBD1. The CDR3 totals 14 residues. V lost 8 bases and J lost 3; bases outside the gene matches: 8. CDR1 is SGHAT and CDR2 is FQNNGV in the germline V gene.

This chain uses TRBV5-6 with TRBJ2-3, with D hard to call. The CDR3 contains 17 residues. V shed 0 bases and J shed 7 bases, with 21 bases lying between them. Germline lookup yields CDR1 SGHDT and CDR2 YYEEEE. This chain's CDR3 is CASSLANASPLGNTQYF. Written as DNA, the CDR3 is TGTGCCAGCAGCTTGGCCAACGCCTCCCCCCTAGGGAATACGCAGTATTTT.

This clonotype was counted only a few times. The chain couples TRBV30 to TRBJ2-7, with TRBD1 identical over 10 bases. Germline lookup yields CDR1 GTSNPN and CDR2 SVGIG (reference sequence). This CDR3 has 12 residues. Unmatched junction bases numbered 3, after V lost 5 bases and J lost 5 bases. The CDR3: CAWPGQGHEQYF. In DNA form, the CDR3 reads TGTGCCTGGCCGGGACAGGGGCACGAGCAGTACTTC.

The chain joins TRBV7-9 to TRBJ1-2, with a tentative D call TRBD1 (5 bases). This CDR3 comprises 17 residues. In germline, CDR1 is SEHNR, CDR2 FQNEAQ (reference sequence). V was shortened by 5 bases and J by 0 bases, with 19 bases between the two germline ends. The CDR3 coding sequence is TGTGCCAGCAGCCCAGGTTTGAGGGACCCCTCTAACTATGGCTACACCTTC. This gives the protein CASSPGLRDPSNYGYTF.

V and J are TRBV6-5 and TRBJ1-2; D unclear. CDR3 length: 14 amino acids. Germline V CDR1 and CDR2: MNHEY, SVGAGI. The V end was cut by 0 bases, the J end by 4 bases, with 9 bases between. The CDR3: CASSYSTSAYGYTF. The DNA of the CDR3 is TGTGCCAGCAGTTACTCTACCAGTGCCTATGGCTACACCTTC.

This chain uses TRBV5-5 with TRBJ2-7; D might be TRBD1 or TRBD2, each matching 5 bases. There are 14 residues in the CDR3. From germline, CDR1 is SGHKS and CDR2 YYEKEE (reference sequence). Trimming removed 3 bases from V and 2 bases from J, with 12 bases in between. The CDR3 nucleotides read TGTGCCAGCAGCTATCCTGAGGGGCCCTACGAGCAGTACTTC. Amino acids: CASSYPEGPYEQYF. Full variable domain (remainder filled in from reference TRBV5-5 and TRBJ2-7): DAGVTQSPTHLIKTRGQQVTLRCSPISGHKSVSWYQQVLGQGPQFIFQYYEKEERGRGNFPDRFSARQFPNYSSELNVNALLLGDSALYLCASSYPEGPYEQYFGPGTRLTVT.

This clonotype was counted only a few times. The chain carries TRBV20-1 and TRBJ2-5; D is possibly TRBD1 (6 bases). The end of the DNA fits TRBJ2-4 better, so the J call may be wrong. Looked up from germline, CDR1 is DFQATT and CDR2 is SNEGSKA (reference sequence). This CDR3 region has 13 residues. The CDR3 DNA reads TGCAGTGCTAGAGATTTGGGGGCGAGCATTCAGTACTTC. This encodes CSARDLGASIQYF.

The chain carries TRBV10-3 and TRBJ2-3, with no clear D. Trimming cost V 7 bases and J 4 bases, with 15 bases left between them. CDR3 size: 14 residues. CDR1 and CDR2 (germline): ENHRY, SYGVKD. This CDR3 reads CAIMGRTDSDTQYF. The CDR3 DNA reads TGTGCCATCATGGGCAGGACCGATTCAGATACGCAGTATTTT.

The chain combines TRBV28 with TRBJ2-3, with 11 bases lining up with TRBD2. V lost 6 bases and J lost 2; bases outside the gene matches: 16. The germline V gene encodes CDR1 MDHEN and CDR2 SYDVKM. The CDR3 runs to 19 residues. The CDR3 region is CASSPTWPSSGGTTDTQYF. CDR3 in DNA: TGTGCCAGCAGCCCAACCTGGCCATCTAGCGGGGGGACCACAGATACGCAGTATTTT.

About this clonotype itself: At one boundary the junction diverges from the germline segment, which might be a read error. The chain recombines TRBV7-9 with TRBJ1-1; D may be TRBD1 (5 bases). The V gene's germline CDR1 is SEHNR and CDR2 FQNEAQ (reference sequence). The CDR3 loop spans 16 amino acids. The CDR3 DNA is TGTGCCGGCAGCTTGGGGGACGGCCGCATGAACACTGAAGCTTTCTTT. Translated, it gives CAGSLGDGRMNTEAFF.

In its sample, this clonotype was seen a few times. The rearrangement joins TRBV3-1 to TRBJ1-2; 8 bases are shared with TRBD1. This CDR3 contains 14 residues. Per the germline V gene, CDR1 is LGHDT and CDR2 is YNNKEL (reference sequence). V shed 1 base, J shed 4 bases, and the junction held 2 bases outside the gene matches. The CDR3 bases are TGTGCCAGCAGCCAAGGGACAGGGAGCTATGGCTACACCTTC. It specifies CASSQGTGSYGYTF.

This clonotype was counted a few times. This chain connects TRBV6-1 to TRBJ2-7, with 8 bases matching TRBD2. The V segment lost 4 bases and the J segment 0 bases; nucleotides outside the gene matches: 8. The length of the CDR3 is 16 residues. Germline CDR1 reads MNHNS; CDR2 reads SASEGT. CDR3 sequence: CASSVRTSLNSYEQYF. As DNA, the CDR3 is TGTGCCAGCAGTGTCCGGACTAGCCTGAACTCCTACGAGCAGTACTTC.

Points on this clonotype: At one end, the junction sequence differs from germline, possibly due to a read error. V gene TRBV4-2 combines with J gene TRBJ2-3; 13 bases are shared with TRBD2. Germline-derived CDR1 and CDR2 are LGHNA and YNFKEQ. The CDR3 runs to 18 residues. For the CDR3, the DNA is TGTGCCAGCAGCCAAGGCGAGACTAGCGGGGGGACAGCAGATACGCGGTATTTT. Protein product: CASSQGETSGGTADTRYF.

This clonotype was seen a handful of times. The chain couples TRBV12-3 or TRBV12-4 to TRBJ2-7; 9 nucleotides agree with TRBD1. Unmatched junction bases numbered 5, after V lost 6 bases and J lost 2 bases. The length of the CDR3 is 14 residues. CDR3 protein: CASRQGQGAYEQYF. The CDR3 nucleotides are TGTGCCAGCAGACAGGGACAGGGCGCCTACGAGCAGTACTTC.

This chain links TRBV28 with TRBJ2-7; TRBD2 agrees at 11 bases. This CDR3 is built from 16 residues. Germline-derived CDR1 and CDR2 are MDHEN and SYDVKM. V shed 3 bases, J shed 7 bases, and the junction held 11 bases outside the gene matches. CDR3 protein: CASSLLIAGGPNEQYF. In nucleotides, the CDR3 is TGTGCCAGCAGTTTGCTCATAGCGGGAGGGCCCAATGAGCAGTACTTC.

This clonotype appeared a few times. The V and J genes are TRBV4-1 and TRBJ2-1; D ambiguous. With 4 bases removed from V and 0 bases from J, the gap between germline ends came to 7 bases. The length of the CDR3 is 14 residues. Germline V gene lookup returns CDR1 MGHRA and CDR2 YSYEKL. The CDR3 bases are TGCGCCAGCAGCCCTACCCCCTCCTACAATGAGCAGTTCTTC. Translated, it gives CASSPTPSYNEQFF.

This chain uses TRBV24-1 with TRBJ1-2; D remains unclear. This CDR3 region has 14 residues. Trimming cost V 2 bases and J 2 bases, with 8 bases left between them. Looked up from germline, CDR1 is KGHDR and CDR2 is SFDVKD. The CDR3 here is CATSDSRQNYGYTF. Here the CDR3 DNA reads TGTGCCACCAGTGATTCTAGGCAAAACTATGGCTACACCTTC.

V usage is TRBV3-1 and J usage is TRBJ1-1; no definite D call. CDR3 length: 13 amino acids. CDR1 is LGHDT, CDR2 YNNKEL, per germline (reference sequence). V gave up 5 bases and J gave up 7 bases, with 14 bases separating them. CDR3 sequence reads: CASSSGEPFEAFF. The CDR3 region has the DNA TGTGCCAGCAGCTCGGGTGAGCCTTTTGAAGCTTTCTTT.

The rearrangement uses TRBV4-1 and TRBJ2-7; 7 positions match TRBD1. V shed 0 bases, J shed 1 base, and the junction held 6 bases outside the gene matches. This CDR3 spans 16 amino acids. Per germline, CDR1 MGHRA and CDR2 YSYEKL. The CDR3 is CASSQDRGQPSYEQYF. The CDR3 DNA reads TGCGCCAGCAGCCAAGACAGGGGACAGCCTTCCTACGAGCAGTACTTC.

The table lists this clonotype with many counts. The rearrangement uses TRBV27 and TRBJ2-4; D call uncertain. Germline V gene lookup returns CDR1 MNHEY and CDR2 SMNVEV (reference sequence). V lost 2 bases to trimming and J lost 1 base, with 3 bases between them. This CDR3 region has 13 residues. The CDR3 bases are TGTGCCAGCAGTTTACCGGCCAAAAACATTCAGTACTTC. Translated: CASSLPAKNIQYF.